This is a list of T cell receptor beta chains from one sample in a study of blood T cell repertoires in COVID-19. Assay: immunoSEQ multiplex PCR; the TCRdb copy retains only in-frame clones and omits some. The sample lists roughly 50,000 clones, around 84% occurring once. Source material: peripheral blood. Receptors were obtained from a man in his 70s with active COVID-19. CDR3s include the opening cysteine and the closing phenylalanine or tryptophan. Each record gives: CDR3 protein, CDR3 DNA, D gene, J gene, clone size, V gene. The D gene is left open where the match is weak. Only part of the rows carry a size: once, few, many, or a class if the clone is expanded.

cdr3_aa: CASREDRGGNEQFF; cdr3_nt: TGTGCCAGCAGAGAAGACAGGGGGGGCAATGAGCAGTTCTTC; d_call: TRBD1; j_call: TRBJ2-1; clone_size: once; v_call: TRBV2
cdr3_aa: CASSSPPQRGIDYGYTF; cdr3_nt: TGTGCCAGCAGTTCCCCCCCACAGAGGGGGATCGACTATGGCTACACCTTC; d_call: -; j_call: TRBJ1-2; clone_size: -; v_call: TRBV6-2/TRBV6-3
cdr3_aa: CASSYAGGHEQYF; cdr3_nt: TGTGCCAGCAGCTATGCGGGGGGCCACGAGCAGTACTTC; d_call: TRBD2; j_call: TRBJ2-7; clone_size: few; v_call: TRBV7-2
cdr3_aa: CASSLTGSGFGEKLFF; cdr3_nt: TGTGCCAGCAGCTTAACAGGGAGTGGTTTTGGCGAAAAACTGTTTTTT; d_call: -; j_call: TRBJ1-4; clone_size: -; v_call: TRBV7-8
cdr3_aa: CASSIRGIYGYTF; cdr3_nt: TGTGCCAGCAGTATCCGGGGTATCTATGGCTACACCTTC; d_call: -; j_call: TRBJ1-2; clone_size: -; v_call: TRBV6-5
cdr3_aa: CASSPEGTEAFF; cdr3_nt: TGTGCCAGCTCACCGGAGGGAACTGAAGCTTTCTTT; d_call: -; j_call: TRBJ1-1; clone_size: -; v_call: TRBV18
cdr3_aa: CASSYRGRDYTF; cdr3_nt: TGTGCCAGCAGTTACAGGGGGCGCGACTACACCTTC; d_call: TRBD1; j_call: TRBJ1-2; clone_size: -; v_call: TRBV6-5
cdr3_aa: CASSLFGENNEQFF; cdr3_nt: TGTGCCAGCAGCTTATTCGGGGAGAATAATGAGCAGTTCTTC; d_call: -; j_call: TRBJ2-1; clone_size: once; v_call: TRBV7-3
cdr3_aa: CASSPTGGGGNEQFF; cdr3_nt: TGCGCCAGCAGCCCGACAGGCGGGGGTGGGAATGAGCAGTTCTTC; d_call: -; j_call: TRBJ2-1; clone_size: medium-sized; v_call: TRBV4-3
cdr3_aa: CASSITGETEAFF; cdr3_nt: TGTGCCAGCAGCATAACAGGGGAAACTGAAGCTTTCTTT; d_call: TRBD1; j_call: TRBJ1-1; clone_size: -; v_call: TRBV7-9
cdr3_aa: CASSSLRDSATYEQYF; cdr3_nt: TGTGCCAGTAGTAGCCTCCGAGACAGTGCCACCTACGAGCAGTACTTC; d_call: -; j_call: TRBJ2-7; clone_size: -; v_call: TRBV19
cdr3_aa: CASSPPTSFGEQYF; cdr3_nt: TGTGCCAGCAGCCCTCCCACTAGTTTCGGCGAGCAGTACTTC; d_call: -; j_call: TRBJ2-7; clone_size: -; v_call: TRBV3-1/TRBV3-2
cdr3_aa: CASSEDRGHLFEQFF; cdr3_nt: TGTGCCAGCAGTGAAGACAGGGGGCATCTGTTTGAGCAGTTCTTC; d_call: TRBD1; j_call: TRBJ2-1; clone_size: -; v_call: TRBV6-1
cdr3_aa: CASSLQGDTEAFF; cdr3_nt: TGTGCCAGCAGCCTACAGGGGGACACTGAAGCTTTCTTT; d_call: TRBD1; j_call: TRBJ1-1; clone_size: -; v_call: TRBV11-3
cdr3_aa: CASSLGPRQGMNTEAFF; cdr3_nt: TGCGCCAGCAGCCTGGGGCCGCGACAGGGAATGAACACTGAAGCTTTCTTT; d_call: TRBD1; j_call: TRBJ1-1; clone_size: -; v_call: TRBV5-1
cdr3_aa: CASSLGGARYFYGYTF; cdr3_nt: TGTGCCAGCAGCTTGGGTGGGGCCAGGTATTTCTATGGCTACACCTTC; d_call: -; j_call: TRBJ1-2; clone_size: -; v_call: TRBV5-4
cdr3_aa: CASSIRTGGAYNSPLHF; cdr3_nt: TGTGCCAGTAGTATCAGGACAGGGGGCGCCTATAATTCACCCCTCCACTTT; d_call: TRBD1; j_call: TRBJ1-6; clone_size: -; v_call: TRBV19
cdr3_aa: CASSLDRGGYGYTF; cdr3_nt: TGCGCCAGCAGCTTGGACCGGGGAGGCTATGGCTACACCTTC; d_call: -; j_call: TRBJ1-2; clone_size: -; v_call: TRBV5-1
cdr3_aa: CASSLQGTGGDTQYF; cdr3_nt: TGTGCCAGTAGTCTACAGGGAACCGGCGGAGATACGCAGTATTTT; d_call: -; j_call: TRBJ2-3; clone_size: -; v_call: TRBV19
cdr3_aa: CASSPLGTVAYEQYF; cdr3_nt: TGTGCCAGCAGCCCGCTGGGGACAGTTGCCTACGAGCAGTACTTC; d_call: TRBD1; j_call: TRBJ2-7; clone_size: -; v_call: TRBV5-6
cdr3_aa: CASTGSFYEQYF; cdr3_nt: TGTGCCAGCACCGGGTCCTTCTACGAGCAGTACTTC; d_call: -; j_call: TRBJ2-7; clone_size: -; v_call: TRBV6-5
cdr3_aa: CAISARGNTDTQYF; cdr3_nt: TGTGCCATCAGTGCCCGGGGGAACACAGATACGCAGTATTTT; d_call: -; j_call: TRBJ2-3; clone_size: once; v_call: TRBV10-3
cdr3_aa: CASSRTPTLSGTGGRSSPLHF; cdr3_nt: TGTGCCAGCAGTCGCACTCCGACACTCTCCGGGACAGGGGGTAGGAGTTCACCCCTCCACTTT; d_call: TRBD1; j_call: TRBJ1-6; clone_size: -; v_call: TRBV6-6
cdr3_aa: CASSTPGQRGYGYTF; cdr3_nt: TGTGCCAGTAGTACCCCCGGACAGCGGGGCTATGGCTACACCTTC; d_call: -; j_call: TRBJ1-2; clone_size: -; v_call: TRBV19
cdr3_aa: CASSYSSSGTRPASGF; cdr3_nt: TGTGCCAGCAGTTACTCGAGTTCTGGGACAAGGCCCGCGTCCGGATTC; d_call: -; j_call: TRBJ1-2; clone_size: -; v_call: TRBV6-2/TRBV6-3
cdr3_aa: CASRLGERAF; cdr3_nt: TGTGCCAGCAGACTGGGAGAAAGGGCCTTC; d_call: -; j_call: TRBJ1-2; clone_size: -; v_call: TRBV2
cdr3_aa: CASSETVNQPQHF; cdr3_nt: TGCGCCAGCAGTGAAACAGTCAATCAGCCCCAGCATTTT; d_call: -; j_call: TRBJ1-5; clone_size: -; v_call: TRBV10-2
cdr3_aa: CASSQTLAGTDTQYF; cdr3_nt: TGCGCCAGCAGCCAAACCCTAGCGGGCACAGATACGCAGTATTTT; d_call: TRBD2; j_call: TRBJ2-3; clone_size: -; v_call: TRBV4-3
cdr3_aa: CASSTRGGEPQHF; cdr3_nt: TGTGCCAGCAGCACCCGCGGAGGAGAGCCCCAGCATTTT; d_call: -; j_call: TRBJ1-5; clone_size: -; v_call: TRBV7-9
cdr3_aa: CASSFSASGTQNIQYF; cdr3_nt: TGTGCCAGCAGCTTCTCGGCTAGCGGCACCCAAAACATTCAGTACTTC; d_call: TRBD2; j_call: TRBJ2-4; clone_size: -; v_call: TRBV7-2
cdr3_aa: CAISESIAASGEQYF; cdr3_nt: TGTGCCATCAGTGAGTCGATAGCCGCGTCGGGGGAGCAGTACTTC; d_call: -; j_call: TRBJ2-7; clone_size: -; v_call: TRBV10-3
cdr3_aa: CASSTNYAGQIFYNEQFF; cdr3_nt: TGTGCCAGCAGCACAAACTACGCGGGACAGATCTTTTACAATGAGCAGTTCTTC; d_call: -; j_call: TRBJ2-1; clone_size: few; v_call: TRBV7-2
cdr3_aa: CASSIRQGGYNEQFF; cdr3_nt: TGTGCCAGTAGTATACGACAGGGGGGTTACAATGAGCAGTTCTTC; d_call: TRBD1; j_call: TRBJ2-1; clone_size: -; v_call: TRBV19
cdr3_aa: CASSLLSAGGEYEQYF; cdr3_nt: TGTGCCAGCAGTTTATTATCAGCGGGGGGGGAATACGAGCAGTACTTC; d_call: TRBD2; j_call: TRBJ2-7; clone_size: -; v_call: TRBV27
cdr3_aa: CASRPGTVPNYGYTF; cdr3_nt: TGTGCCAGCAGACCCGGGACAGTCCCTAACTATGGCTACACCTTC; d_call: TRBD1; j_call: TRBJ1-2; clone_size: once; v_call: TRBV5-4
cdr3_aa: CASSLASRGGTEAFF; cdr3_nt: TGTGCCAGCAGCTTAGCTTCTCGCGGGGGCACTGAAGCTTTCTTT; d_call: -; j_call: TRBJ1-1; clone_size: -; v_call: TRBV7-2
cdr3_aa: CASSMRASQPQHF; cdr3_nt: TGTGCCAGTAGTATGAGGGCTAGTCAGCCCCAGCATTTT; d_call: -; j_call: TRBJ1-5; clone_size: -; v_call: TRBV19
cdr3_aa: CASSDSTGDHNSPLHF; cdr3_nt: TGTGCCAGCAGTGACTCGACAGGGGACCATAATTCACCCCTCCACTTT; d_call: TRBD1; j_call: TRBJ1-6; clone_size: few; v_call: TRBV6-4
cdr3_aa: CASSSTTGPYNEQFF; cdr3_nt: TGTGCCAGCAGCTCAACAACGGGTCCCTACAATGAGCAGTTCTTC; d_call: -; j_call: TRBJ2-1; clone_size: -; v_call: TRBV11-2
cdr3_aa: CASSRAEGAQYF; cdr3_nt: TGTGCCAGCAGCCGGGCCGAGGGAGCCCAGTACTTC; d_call: -; j_call: TRBJ2-5; clone_size: -; v_call: TRBV11-3
cdr3_aa: CATSDSGTLDSPLHF; cdr3_nt: TGTGCCACCAGTGACTCAGGGACACTGGATTCACCCCTCCACTTT; d_call: -; j_call: TRBJ1-6; clone_size: -; v_call: TRBV24-1
cdr3_aa: CSVDSAGRREQYF; cdr3_nt: TGCAGCGTTGACAGCGCCGGTAGGCGAGAGCAGTACTTC; d_call: -; j_call: TRBJ2-7; clone_size: once; v_call: TRBV29-1
cdr3_aa: CASSLNRAPNTEAFF; cdr3_nt: TGTGCCAGCAGTCTCAACAGGGCCCCGAACACTGAAGCTTTCTTT; d_call: -; j_call: TRBJ1-1; clone_size: -; v_call: TRBV6-5
cdr3_aa: CASSRSGEQVGYGYTF; cdr3_nt: TGCGCCAGCAGCCGGTCGGGGGAACAGGTGGGATATGGCTACACCTTC; d_call: -; j_call: TRBJ1-2; clone_size: medium-sized; v_call: TRBV4-3
cdr3_aa: CASSARDRVSDEQYF; cdr3_nt: TGTGCCAGCAGCGCCCGGGACAGGGTAAGCGACGAGCAGTACTTC; d_call: TRBD1; j_call: TRBJ2-7; clone_size: few; v_call: TRBV7-2
cdr3_aa: CASSWDSLNQPQHF; cdr3_nt: TGTGCCAGCAGTTGGGACAGCCTCAATCAGCCCCAGCATTTT; d_call: TRBD1; j_call: TRBJ1-5; clone_size: -; v_call: TRBV6-2/TRBV6-3
cdr3_aa: CASSGETRNQPQHF; cdr3_nt: TGTGCCAGCAGTGGGGAGACCCGCAATCAGCCCCAGCATTTT; d_call: -; j_call: TRBJ1-5; clone_size: -; v_call: TRBV6-2/TRBV6-3
cdr3_aa: CASSYSAGYSYEQYF; cdr3_nt: TGTGCCAGCAGTTACTCTGCAGGGTACTCCTACGAGCAGTACTTC; d_call: -; j_call: TRBJ2-7; clone_size: once; v_call: TRBV6-5
cdr3_aa: CSASELLRGRTEAFF; cdr3_nt: TGCAGTGCTAGTGAGTTACTCAGGGGCCGGACTGAAGCTTTCTTT; d_call: -; j_call: TRBJ1-1; clone_size: once; v_call: TRBV20-1
cdr3_aa: CASSFHSNQPQHF; cdr3_nt: TGTGCCAGCAGCTTTCATAGCAATCAGCCCCAGCATTTT; d_call: -; j_call: TRBJ1-5; clone_size: once; v_call: TRBV5-5
cdr3_aa: CASSQEGQGLRTTEAFF; cdr3_nt: TGTGCCAGCAGCCAAGAAGGTCAGGGCCTCAGGACCACTGAAGCTTTCTTT; d_call: -; j_call: TRBJ1-1; clone_size: -; v_call: TRBV4-2
cdr3_aa: CASSNRGPSNYGYTF; cdr3_nt: TGTGCCAGTAGTAACAGGGGGCCGTCTAACTATGGCTACACCTTC; d_call: TRBD1; j_call: TRBJ1-2; clone_size: once; v_call: TRBV19
cdr3_aa: CAISLLREETQYF; cdr3_nt: TGTGCCATCAGCCTCCTCAGGGAAGAGACCCAGTACTTC; d_call: -; j_call: TRBJ2-5; clone_size: -; v_call: TRBV10-3
cdr3_aa: CASSPSVSTEAFF; cdr3_nt: TGTGCCAGCAGCCCGTCGGTAAGCACTGAAGCTTTCTTT; d_call: -; j_call: TRBJ1-1; clone_size: -; v_call: TRBV7-3
cdr3_aa: CASTLRGDRAFYGYTF; cdr3_nt: TGTGCCAGCACCCTTAGGGGGGACAGGGCCTTCTATGGCTACACCTTC; d_call: TRBD1; j_call: TRBJ1-2; clone_size: few; v_call: TRBV7-8
cdr3_aa: CSVEGNNEQFF; cdr3_nt: TGCAGTGTTGAGGGAAACAATGAGCAGTTCTTC; d_call: -; j_call: TRBJ2-1; clone_size: -; v_call: TRBV20-1
cdr3_aa: CASGTGDEQYF; cdr3_nt: TGTGCCAGTGGTACAGGGGACGAGCAGTACTTC; d_call: TRBD1; j_call: TRBJ2-7; clone_size: -; v_call: TRBV19